These 31 T cell receptor beta chains came from one sample sequenced in a study of T cell responses to AZD1222 COVID-19 vaccine (dated by TCRdb to the early 2020s). Library creation used the immunoSEQ multiplex PCR assay. TCRdb provides this immuneACCESS table in a form limited to in-frame rearrangements. Some clones are lacking; in checked studies, under half of them reflect an unresolved V gene, and why the rest are absent is not known. In this sample the table shows about 150,000 clones, over 75% of which occur a single time. About 1.7% of the sample rests with the top ten. The sample's time point label is to be understood as: baseline before first vaccination. The source material was peripheral blood, sampled on day 0 of AZD1222 vaccination. These receptors came from an adult in good health.

The chain recombines TRBV7-2 with TRBJ2-6; no reliable D call. This CDR3 region has 17 residues. Germline V gene lookup returns CDR1 SGHTA and CDR2 FQGNSA. The V end was cut by 5 bases, the J end by 0 bases, with 14 bases between. CDR3 loop: CASSPFPRNSGANVLTF. The CDR3 region has the DNA TGTGCCAGCAGCCCCTTCCCACGGAACTCTGGGGCCAACGTCCTGACTTTC. Full variable domain (outside the CDR3, taken from reference TRBV7-2 and TRBJ2-6): GAGVSQSPSNKVTEKGKDVELRCDPISGHTALYWYRQSLGQGLEFLIYFQGNSAPDKSGLPSDRFSAERTGGSVSTLTIQRTQQEDSAVYLCASSPFPRNSGANVLTFGAGSRLTVL.

The DNA for the CDR3 is TGCGCCAGCAGCCAAGAGCGGGGGAACTATGGCTACACCTTC. Amino acid sequence: CASSQERGNYGYTF. The chain is built from TRBV4-3 and TRBJ1-2; D may be TRBD1 (5 bases). The germline V gene encodes CDR1 LGHNA and CDR2 YSLEER. Trimming shortened V by 0 bases and J by 2 bases, and 7 bases separated the two germline ends. The CDR3 has 14 residues.

The rearrangement uses TRBV27 and TRBJ1-2; a possible D gene is TRBD1 (5 bases). V lost 8 bases to trimming and J lost 8 bases, with 24 bases between them. The CDR3 extends over 15 amino acids. The germline V gene has CDR1 MNHEY and CDR2 SMNVEV (reference sequence). CDR3 DNA: TGTGCCAGCGGAAATCCGGGACGCTCCGAAGAGGGCTACACCTTC. Translating gives CASGNPGRSEEGYTF.

V and J are TRBV9 and TRBJ2-1; D may match TRBD1 or TRBD2 (5 bases each). The CDR3 is 13 amino acids. The V gene lost 1 base and the J gene lost 4 bases, with 6 bases spanning the gap. Germline-derived CDR1 and CDR2 are SGDLS and YYNGEE. This chain's CDR3 is CASSVWGYNEQFF. The DNA of the CDR3 is TGTGCCAGCAGCGTATGGGGGTACAATGAGCAGTTCTTC.

The chain uses TRBV21-1 and TRBJ1-5. TRBV21-1 corresponds to a pseudogene. This CDR3 spans 15 amino acids. The CDR3 sequence is CASSGRGGSNQPQHF. The CDR3 bases are TGTGCCAGCAGCGGCCGGGGGGGTAGCAATCAGCCCCAGCATTTT.

The J gene is TRBJ2-7, the V gene TRBV18, with D tentatively TRBD2 (6 bases). Per germline, CDR1 KGHSH and CDR2 LQKENI. The CDR3 has 16 amino acids. V was trimmed by 3 bases and J by 1 base, leaving 16 bases between them. The CDR3: CASSPGIRLVSYEQYF. In DNA, the CDR3 is TGTGCCAGCTCACCGGGAATAAGACTAGTTTCCTACGAGCAGTACTTC.

This chain joins TRBV29-1 and TRBJ2-3; 7 bases agree with TRBD2. V lost 6 bases and J lost 0; bases outside the gene matches: 12. Germline CDR1 is SQVTM and CDR2 is ANQGSEA. CDR3 length: 16 residues. The CDR3 protein is CSVELLAVGSTDTQYF. CDR3 coding DNA: TGCAGCGTCGAGCTTCTAGCGGTAGGCAGCACAGATACGCAGTATTTT.

This sequence joins TRBV28 and TRBJ2-1; 7 bases map to TRBD2. In germline, CDR1 is MDHEN, CDR2 SYDVKM. The CDR3 sequence is 16 residues long. After removal of 6 bases from V and 0 bases from J, the junction contained 8 bases not matched to a gene. The CDR3 here is CASRPAGLNSYNEQFF. CDR3 DNA sequence: TGTGCCAGCAGGCCAGCGGGACTCAACTCCTACAATGAGCAGTTCTTC.

This rearrangement joins TRBV19 to TRBJ2-1; TRBD1 agrees at 7 bases. CDR1 is LNHDA, CDR2 SQIVND, per germline (reference sequence). The CDR3 length is 13 residues. V trimming: 4 bases; J trimming: 5 bases; junction bases outside the gene matches: 2. Written as DNA, the CDR3 is TGTGCCAGTAGTACTACAGGGGACAATGAGCAGTTCTTC. As protein: CASSTTGDNEQFF.

V and J are TRBV13 and TRBJ2-7, with 11 bases fitting TRBD2. Germline V gene data show CDR1 as PRHDT and CDR2 as FYEKMQ (reference sequence). The CDR3 has 18 amino acids. V dropped 5 bases and J dropped 3; count of bases not matched to a gene: 15. This chain's CDR3 is CASSPSGTSGGNYYEQYF. The CDR3 nucleotides read TGTGCCAGCAGCCCCTCCGGGACTAGCGGAGGGAACTACTACGAGCAGTACTTC. The full variable domain, with the rest looked up from reference TRBV13 and TRBJ2-7, is AAGVIQSPRHLIKEKRETATLKCYPIPRHDTVYWYQQGPGQDPQFLISFYEKMQSDKGSIPDRFSAQQFSDYHSELNMSSLELGDSALYFCASSPSGTSGGNYYEQYFGPGTRLTVT.

The genes are TRBV7-6 and TRBJ2-7; 13 nucleotides match TRBD2. The CDR3 has 18 amino acids. V gave up 5 bases and J gave up 3 bases; unmatched junction bases: 13. The V gene's germline CDR1 is SGHVS and CDR2 FNYEAQ. The CDR3 DNA is TGTGCCAGCAGCCCAGTACTAGCGGGAGGGCCATACGGCTACGAGCAGTACTTC. Translation: CASSPVLAGGPYGYEQYF.

The chain employs TRBV28 and TRBJ2-7, with D tentatively TRBD1 or TRBD2 (5 bases each). CDR3 length: 14 amino acids. The ends were cut back, 3 bases at V and 2 bases at J, with 11 bases in the middle. Germline V gene data show CDR1 as MDHEN and CDR2 as SYDVKM. CDR3 region: CASSFQGVPYEQYF. CDR3 in DNA: TGTGCCAGCAGTTTCCAGGGAGTCCCCTACGAGCAGTACTTC.

This clone has just a few counts. This rearrangement joins TRBV28 to TRBJ1-1, with 7 nucleotides matching TRBD1. This CDR3 spans 14 amino acids. Looked up from germline, CDR1 is MDHEN and CDR2 is SYDVKM. V shed 4 bases, J shed 0 bases, and the junction held 2 bases outside the gene matches. The CDR3 DNA reads TGTGCCAGCAGTTCCCAGGGGGTGAACACTGAAGCTTTCTTT. Encoded protein: CASSSQGVNTEAFF.

The gene calls are TRBV6-2 or TRBV6-3 and TRBJ2-6; 7 bases fit TRBD1. This CDR3 contains 15 residues. In germline, CDR1 is MNHEY, CDR2 SVGEGT. V lost 3 bases to trimming and J lost 2 bases; unmatched junction nucleotides: 1. As DNA, the CDR3 is TGTGCCAGCAGTTATGACAGGGCTGGGGCCAACGTCCTGACTTTC. It specifies CASSYDRAGANVLTF.

This chain joins TRBV5-1 and TRBJ2-5; perhaps TRBD1 as D (5 bases). The CDR3 loop spans 14 amino acids. Looked up from germline, CDR1 is SGHRS and CDR2 is YFSETQ. The V and J ends lost 0 bases and 1 base respectively, with 7 bases between them. This chain's CDR3 is CASSLGQGQETQYF. The CDR3 DNA is TGCGCCAGCAGCTTGGGGCAGGGCCAAGAGACCCAGTACTTC. The entire variable domain, with the rest obtained from reference TRBV5-1 and TRBJ2-5, is as follows: KAGVTQTPRYLIKTRGQQVTLSCSPISGHRSVSWYQQTPGQGLQFLFEYFSETQRNKGNFPGRFSGRQFSNSRSEMNVSTLELGDSALYLCASSLGQGQETQYFGPGTRLLVL.

The rearrangement joins TRBV5-1 to TRBJ1-2, with D possibly being TRBD1 (6 bases). CDR1 is SGHRS, CDR2 YFSETQ, per germline. The CDR3 has 12 residues. Trimming took off 3 bases at V and 8 bases at J, with 11 bases between the two ends. The CDR3 nucleotides are TGCGCCAGCAGCTCCGAGGGGGGCGGCTACACCTTC. Translation gives CASSSEGGGYTF. Looking up the rest from reference TRBV5-1 and TRBJ1-2 gives the full variable domain: KAGVTQTPRYLIKTRGQQVTLSCSPISGHRSVSWYQQTPGQGLQFLFEYFSETQRNKGNFPGRFSGRQFSNSRSEMNVSTLELGDSALYLCASSSEGGGYTFGSGTRLTVV.

V is TRBV6-2 or TRBV6-3 and J is TRBJ2-6, with D uncertain. Per germline, CDR1 MNHEY and CDR2 SVGEGT. This CDR3 comprises 15 residues. V was shortened by 5 bases and J by 0 bases, with 8 bases between the two germline ends. DNA of the CDR3: TGTGCCAGCAGTCGGACGGCCTCTGGGGCCAACGTCCTGACTTTC. Protein product: CASSRTASGANVLTF.

This rearrangement joins TRBV29-1 to TRBJ2-5, with D tentatively TRBD2 (6 bases). The CDR3 runs to 14 residues. V lost 3 bases and J 6 bases, leaving 17 bases between the germline ends. The V gene's germline CDR1 is SQVTM and CDR2 ANQGSEA. CDR3 amino acids: CSVDRQEGRKTQYF. For the CDR3, the DNA is TGCAGCGTTGATCGTCAGGAGGGTCGAAAGACCCAGTACTTC.

V gene TRBV10-3 combines with J gene TRBJ1-3; TRBD1 matches at 7 bases. Losses at the gene ends were 5 bases for V and 0 bases for J; bases not matched to a gene: 4. Germline CDR1 and CDR2: ENHRY and SYGVKD. The CDR3 extends over 15 amino acids. The CDR3 DNA is TGTGCCATCAGTAAACAGGGGAGCTCTGGAAACACCATATATTTT. Translation: CAISKQGSSGNTIYF.

The chain has TRBV6-5 and TRBJ1-1, with 8 bases matching TRBD1. Germline V gene data show CDR1 as MNHEY and CDR2 as SVGAGI. Unmatched junction bases numbered 6, after V lost 2 bases and J lost 1 base. The CDR3 loop spans 16 amino acids. CDR3 nucleotides: TGTGCCAGCAGTTACGGGTGGACAGGGACGAACACTGAAGCTTTCTTT. This codes for CASSYGWTGTNTEAFF.

This clone was seen more than once but under ten times. V usage is TRBV21-1 and J usage is TRBJ2-7; no check of the table's D call, TRBD1, against the DNA was made. TRBV21-1 is tagged as a pseudogene. The CDR3 sequence is 14 residues long. CDR3 region: CASSKEEQTYEQYF. The CDR3, as DNA: TGTGCCAGCAGCAAAGAAGAACAAACCTACGAGCAGTACTTC.

J is TRBJ1-2 and V is TRBV7-9; TRBD1 might be the D (5 bases). Trimming cost V 5 bases and J 2 bases, with 18 bases left between them. CDR3 length: 16 amino acids. Germline V gene lookup returns CDR1 SEHNR and CDR2 FQNEAQ (reference sequence). The CDR3 protein is CASSIPDRLQNYGYTF. Here the CDR3 DNA reads TGTGCCAGCAGCATCCCCGACAGACTTCAAAACTATGGCTACACCTTC.

This chain connects TRBV7-3 to TRBJ2-1, with D perhaps being TRBD1 or TRBD2 (5 bases each). The V gene's germline CDR1 is SGHTA and CDR2 FQGTGA. V gave up 6 bases and J gave up 7 bases, with 16 bases separating them. CDR3 length: 14 amino acids. CDR3: CASRKGVGENEQFF. In nucleotides, the CDR3 is TGTGCCAGCAGAAAAGGGGTTGGGGAGAATGAGCAGTTCTTC.

This clone came up once. V usage is TRBV28 and J usage is TRBJ1-6; TRBD1 aligns across 7 bases. The CDR3 length is 16 residues. Trimming took 7 bases from V and 7 from J; bases not matched to a gene: 13. The germline V gene encodes CDR1 MDHEN and CDR2 SYDVKM. The CDR3 is CASTWVKGASNSPLHF. CDR3 in DNA: TGTGCCAGCACCTGGGTAAAGGGGGCTTCAAATTCACCCCTCCACTTT.

V is TRBV4-1 and J is TRBJ1-2; perhaps TRBD1 as D (5 bases). The V and J ends lost 0 bases and 8 bases respectively, with 10 bases between them. CDR3 size: 13 residues. Germline loops: CDR1 MGHRA, CDR2 YSYEKL. The CDR3 is CASSQEAGFGYTF. The CDR3, as DNA: TGCGCCAGCAGCCAAGAGGCAGGGTTCGGCTACACCTTC.

The chain has TRBV28 and TRBJ1-5; a possible D gene is TRBD1 (5 bases). The V and J ends lost 5 bases and 2 bases respectively, with 13 bases between them. Germline V gene sequence: CDR1 MDHEN, CDR2 SYDVKM. There are 15 residues in the CDR3. CDR3 in DNA: TGTGCCAGCAGTCTAGACAGTTCGGGCAATCAGCCCCAGCATTTT. It translates to CASSLDSSGNQPQHF.

The rearrangement joins TRBV29-1 to TRBJ2-5, with 13 positions matching TRBD2. There are 16 residues in the CDR3. J gave up 1 base and V 6 bases, and 8 bases lay outside the gene matches. CDR1 is SQVTM, CDR2 ANQGSEA, per germline. CDR3: CSVVLAGGLPQETQYF. The CDR3 nucleotides are TGCAGCGTCGTACTAGCGGGAGGGCTTCCCCAAGAGACCCAGTACTTC.

This clone was observed a single time. The chain uses TRBV24-1 and TRBJ1-2; a possible D gene is TRBD1 (6 bases). V lost 3 bases, J lost 3 bases, and 10 bases lay in between. CDR1 is KGHDR and CDR2 is SFDVKD in the germline V gene. CDR3 length: 14 amino acids. The CDR3 region has the DNA TGTGCCACCAGTGATAACAGGGTTCACTATGGCTACACCTTC. Translated: CATSDNRVHYGYTF.

The chain is built from TRBV28 and TRBJ1-1, with D unclear. The ends were cut back, 6 bases at V and 0 bases at J, with 11 bases in the middle. CDR3 length: 14 residues. Looked up from germline, CDR1 is MDHEN and CDR2 is SYDVKM. The CDR3 loop is CASSLEPMNTEAFF. Written as DNA, the CDR3 is TGTGCCAGCAGCCTGGAGCCTATGAACACTGAAGCTTTCTTT.

The CDR3 sequence: CASREVDYNSPLHF. As DNA, the CDR3 is TGTGCCAGCAGGGAGGTAGACTATAATTCACCCCTCCACTTT. This sequence joins TRBV27 and TRBJ1-6; no firm D call. This CDR3 contains 14 residues. With 6 bases removed from V and 3 bases from J, the gap between germline ends came to 9 bases. Germline lookup yields CDR1 MNHEY and CDR2 SMNVEV (reference sequence).

V is TRBV7-8 and J is TRBJ1-1, with D perhaps matching TRBD1 (5 bases). CDR1 is SGHVS and CDR2 is FQNEAQ in the germline V gene. Trimming cost V 1 base and J 0 bases, with 9 bases left between them. The CDR3 is 15 residues long. In nucleotides, the CDR3 is TGTGCCAGCAGCTTAGACGACAGATTGAACACTGAAGCTTTCTTT. Protein: CASSLDDRLNTEAFF.